The rows below give T cell receptor beta chains drawn from one sample of a study of tumor and adjacent non-tumor tissue in lung cancer. MiXCR, applied by TCRdb to the multiplex PCR reads, yields one record per CDR3 protein. The sample gives more than 85,000 distinct CDR3 sequences, over 75% of which show up once; about 22% is in the top ten. Sequencing used lung tumor tissue. These TCRs come from a man between 65 and 79 years old with non-small cell lung cancer. The CDR3 runs from the conserved cysteine through the conserved F or W. Fields, in order: V gene, clone size, J gene, CDR3 protein. Where a row states a size, it is once, few, many or the class of an expanded clone; other rows omit it.

v_call: TRBV12-3/TRBV12-4
clone_size: -
j_call: TRBJ1-5
cdr3_aa: CASSTYRGQGNQHQHF

v_call: TRBV11-3
clone_size: -
j_call: TRBJ2-1
cdr3_aa: CASSLDATGGRGEQLF

v_call: TRBV29-1
clone_size: -
j_call: TRBJ1-1
cdr3_aa: CSGIIDRGNTEASF

v_call: TRBV11-2
clone_size: -
j_call: TRBJ2-5
cdr3_aa: CASSLVPPGGETQCF

v_call: TRBV11-2
clone_size: -
j_call: TRBJ2-3
cdr3_aa: CASSLVPGRVDTQYF

v_call: TRBV11-2
clone_size: -
j_call: TRBJ2-1
cdr3_aa: CASNLHVQGWASYKEQIF

v_call: TRBV29-1
clone_size: once
j_call: TRBJ2-2
cdr3_aa: CSVDKRNTGELFF

v_call: TRBV11-3
clone_size: few
j_call: TRBJ1-1
cdr3_aa: CASSNRVCKAFF

v_call: TRBV12-3/TRBV12-4
clone_size: -
j_call: TRBJ1-6
cdr3_aa: CTSSRTVYSSPLRF

v_call: TRBV12-3/TRBV12-4
clone_size: -
j_call: TRBJ1-4
cdr3_aa: CASTPLQGLNEKLFF

v_call: TRBV28
clone_size: -
j_call: TRBJ2-6
cdr3_aa: CASSSLRGSGASLLTF

v_call: TRBV5-4
clone_size: once
j_call: TRBJ2-3
cdr3_aa: CDSSRIGDTQYF

v_call: TRBV12-3/TRBV12-4
clone_size: -
j_call: TRBJ1-1
cdr3_aa: CASRDHLVNTEAFF

v_call: TRBV4-3
clone_size: -
j_call: TRBJ2-1
cdr3_aa: CASTQDPAGADYNEQFF

v_call: TRBV5-4
clone_size: -
j_call: TRBJ2-5
cdr3_aa: CAIRRGTKKETQYF

v_call: TRBV9
clone_size: -
j_call: TRBJ2-1
cdr3_aa: CASSVRGGTSGYNEQFF

v_call: TRBV5-5
clone_size: -
j_call: TRBJ2-3
cdr3_aa: CTSSLSWDTLYF

v_call: TRBV11-2
clone_size: -
j_call: TRBJ2-2
cdr3_aa: CASNLPWAANTGELFF

v_call: TRBV11-2
clone_size: -
j_call: TRBJ2-1
cdr3_aa: CASSLHVRDRASYNEHIF

v_call: TRBV12-3/TRBV12-4
clone_size: -
j_call: TRBJ2-1
cdr3_aa: CGSTLRVGNEQLF

v_call: TRBV11-1
clone_size: -
j_call: TRBJ1-1
cdr3_aa: CASSLFNIRMNTEAFF

v_call: TRBV11-2
clone_size: few
j_call: TRBJ2-2
cdr3_aa: CASSSGQNTGELFF

v_call: TRBV6-2/TRBV6-3
clone_size: -
j_call: TRBJ1-5
cdr3_aa: CASSFGRINQPQHF

v_call: TRBV4-1
clone_size: -
j_call: TRBJ1-1
cdr3_aa: CASSQQENTEAFF

v_call: TRBV11-2
clone_size: -
j_call: TRBJ2-7
cdr3_aa: CASSSDHTYEQYF

v_call: TRBV6-5
clone_size: -
j_call: TRBJ1-5
cdr3_aa: CASSTRAGATDQPQHF

v_call: TRBV29-1
clone_size: once
j_call: TRBJ1-2
cdr3_aa: CSVNWVRYGYTF

v_call: TRBV10-2
clone_size: -
j_call: TRBJ2-3
cdr3_aa: CASRDGKTARFLTIDTQYF

v_call: TRBV5-4
clone_size: -
j_call: TRBJ2-1
cdr3_aa: CASAGAGTSERAEQFF